One and the same sample provided the 8 T cell receptor beta chains below, sequenced in a study of blood T cell repertoires in COVID-19. Only in-frame clones appear in the TCRdb table, and some are missing; sequencing was by immunoSEQ multiplex PCR. Altogether 90,000 to 100,000 clones are present, approximately 90% being singletons, with the ten largest covering roughly 4.3%. What was sequenced was peripheral blood. The receptors stem from a man in his sixties or seventies with acute or convalescent COVID-19.

The chain has TRBV29-1 and TRBJ2-3; D is ambiguous. The V end lost 4 bases, the J end lost 6 bases, and 5 bases lay between the germline ends. The V gene's germline CDR1 is SQVTM and CDR2 ANQGSEA. The CDR3 has 10 residues. The CDR3 sequence: CSVGADTQYF. DNA for the CDR3: TGCAGCGTTGGGGCGGATACGCAGTATTTT.

This clone was counted a single time. This rearrangement joins TRBV10-1 to TRBJ2-7, with 9 bases identical to TRBD2. V gave up 8 bases and J gave up 2 bases; unmatched junction bases: 13. Germline CDR1 WNHNN, CDR2 SYGVQD (reference sequence). CDR3 length: 16 amino acids. The CDR3 here is CASWAPGLAVPYEQYV. DNA of the CDR3: TGCGCCAGCTGGGCACCGGGACTAGCAGTGCCCTACGAGCAGTACGTC.

The V and J genes are TRBV10-3 and TRBJ1-3; D is unclear. Trimming took 7 bases from V and 0 from J, leaving 7 bases between them. This CDR3 is built from 13 residues. Germline CDR1 is ENHRY and CDR2 is SYGVKD. The CDR3: CAIMRASGNTIYF. CDR3 DNA: TGTGCCATCATGAGGGCCTCTGGAAACACCATATATTTT.

The sample holds one count of this clone. The gene calls are TRBV5-1 and TRBJ2-5; 7 nucleotides line up with TRBD1. The germline V gene has CDR1 SGHRS and CDR2 YFSETQ. This CDR3 is built from 14 residues. Trimming at V came to 0 bases and at J to 4 bases, leaving 3 bases not matched to a gene. The CDR3 loop reads CASSLAGTAETQYF. In DNA, the CDR3 is TGCGCCAGCAGCTTGGCCGGGACAGCAGAGACCCAGTACTTC.

This chain uses TRBV30 with TRBJ1-6; D gene ambiguous. CDR1 is GTSNPN and CDR2 is SVGIG in the germline V gene (reference sequence). The CDR3 has 18 residues. V lost 2 bases and J lost 0, with 17 bases in between. CDR3 in amino acids: CAWSTEESLSSYNSPLHF. In DNA form, the CDR3 reads TGTGCCTGGAGTACCGAGGAATCCTTGAGCTCCTATAATTCACCCCTCCACTTT.

The chain combines TRBV19 with TRBJ2-3; possibly TRBD1 for D (5 bases). Looked up from germline, CDR1 is LNHDA and CDR2 is SQIVND (reference sequence). The CDR3 is 14 residues long. The V and J ends lost 2 bases and 2 bases respectively, with 8 bases between them. CDR3 sequence (DNA): TGTGCCAGTAGTATAACGACAGACACAGATACGCAGTATTTT. This gives the protein CASSITTDTDTQYF. The full variable domain, rest sourced from reference TRBV19 and TRBJ2-3, is DGGITQSPKYLFRKEGQNVTLSCEQNLNHDAMYWYRQDPGQGLRLIYYSQIVNDFQKGDIAEGYSVSREKKESFPLTVTSAQKNPTAFYLCASSITTDTDTQYFGPGTRLTVL.

This chain joins TRBV19 and TRBJ1-5; unclear D gene. This CDR3 is 15 amino acids long. Trimming removed 6 bases from V and 4 bases from J, with 16 bases in between. Germline CDR1 LNHDA, CDR2 SQIVND (reference sequence). The CDR3, as DNA: TGTGCCAGTAGGGTCGGGAAGCAGGAAAATCAGCCCCAGCATTTT. It codes for CASRVGKQENQPQHF. Variable domain in full (rest from reference TRBV19 and TRBJ1-5): DGGITQSPKYLFRKEGQNVTLSCEQNLNHDAMYWYRQDPGQGLRLIYYSQIVNDFQKGDIAEGYSVSREKKESFPLTVTSAQKNPTAFYLCASRVGKQENQPQHFGDGTRLSIL.

V usage is TRBV7-9 and J usage is TRBJ1-1; 7 bases are shared with TRBD1. V shed 7 bases, J shed 1 base, and the junction held 12 bases outside the gene matches. The CDR3 totals 16 residues. In germline, CDR1 is SEHNR, CDR2 FQNEAQ (reference sequence). The CDR3 region is CASKGQEGLRNTEAFF. The CDR3 bases are TGTGCCAGCAAAGGACAGGAGGGGCTCAGGAACACTGAAGCTTTCTTT.